This entry is about one TCR beta chain. Its antigen remains unidentified. Base qualities are not at hand, and no much larger clone is one base apart. These data originate in a study of T cells in Graves' hyperthyroidism and ophthalmopathy (dated by TCRdb to the late 2010s). Broadly, across the study: Peripheral blood was collected at initial diagnosis, before any treatment. To identify distinguishing TCR V-J signatures, a discovery cohort of around 100 patients was used, comprising 43 with Graves' ophthalmopathy and approximately 58 with stable Graves' hyperthyroidism. Prospective prediction of ophthalmopathy was tested in an independent validation cohort consisting of 18 to 20 hyperthyroidism patients and some 15 patients who later progressed to ophthalmopathy. The 100 or so discovery patients were divided at random into training and test sets in a 7:3 ratio. In roughly six Graves' hyperthyroidism patients, the study also compared T-cell repertoires from thyroid tissue with T-cell repertoires from blood. Once sampling was done, hyperthyroidism patients were given methimazole at a starting dose of 30 mg daily, whereas ophthalmopathy patients were given high-dose intravenous methylprednisolone. The paper reports TCR Vbeta CDR3 sequencing of approximately 140 peripheral blood samples: some 44 ophthalmopathy, roughly 80 hyperthyroidism and around 17 progressor patients. Here is what the overall study found, with its caveats: In validation, the model predicted progression to ophthalmopathy with over 60% sensitivity and roughly 75% specificity, a median of approximately 6.5 months before onset. Sample size was not statistically predetermined, and blinding of investigators to group allocation was not performed. Most expanded thyroid clonotypes (frequency above 0.001) were also detected in blood, a finding suggesting that blood repertoires may reflect thyroid immune responses. A model built on a 13 V-J signature distinguished ophthalmopathy from stable hyperthyroidism, reaching about 88% sensitivity and under 84% specificity in cross-validation and 80%/75% in testing.

A patient counted as having stable Graves' hyperthyroidism if no progression to ophthalmopathy occurred over 18 months of follow-up. The hyperthyroidism patients were between 18 and 65 years old and newly diagnosed, with a disease duration of less than 2 months. Any patient with an uncontrolled infection, another autoimmune disease, pregnancy or lactation was excluded. Diagnoses were established on the basis of clinical symptoms, serum thyroxine and TRAb, thyroid ultrasound, and orbital computed tomography. PBMCs were separated from approximately 10 ml of fresh peripheral blood using Ficoll-Paque density gradient centrifugation. Trizol reagent was used to extract total RNA, and RNA quality was then checked on an Agilent 2100 Bioanalyzer. The TCR beta CDR3 regions were amplified from the RNA transcripts. A first-round RT-PCR of the TCR CDR3 used the HTBI primer set with the Qiagen OneStep RT-PCR kit. A second multiplex PCR round built the libraries, followed by size selection and purification. Libraries were sequenced paired-end with 100 bp reads on an Illumina HiSeq2000. The original pipeline was this. SOAPnuke was used to process the raw data, removing reads that contained adapters or uncalled bases, had a mean Phred below 15, or lacked an exact match to the constant primer or identifier. COPE v1.2.5 was used to merge the high-quality paired reads, and each unique nucleotide sequence was defined as a clonotype. MiTCR v1.1 was used to align clonotypes to the IMGT TRBV, TRBD and TRBJ reference segments. The analysis included only V-J combinations with a frequency above 0.0001, which together covered around 99% of the repertoires. The TCS score was defined as the ratio of F50 (clonal expansion) to E x V (chaos), calculated using BLOSUM62-based TCRdist between CDR3 peptides within each V-J. Welch's t-statistics and random forest reduced around 520 V-J features to 10 to 15, which were used in a naive Bayes classifier (R e1071). The public reads were run again by TCRdb, first through fastp at Q25 and then through MiXCR, and only productive beta chains were kept. Each CDR3 protein appears once, grouped with its most common genes and DNA. Here the V and J calls rest on TCRdb's processing, not on the authors' analysis. For this sample the table gives 300,000 to 400,000 distinct CDR3 sequences, of which 21% were detected only once. 50% of the sample is taken by the ten largest.

Sequences were obtained from blood. This receptor was taken from a woman aged 45-65 years with Graves' hyperthyroidism.

In nucleotides, the sequence is TGTGCCATCAGTGAAAGGGCTCCGAACACTGAAGCTTTCTTT. Its product reads: CAISERAPNTEAFF. In this chain, TRBV10-3 is recombined with TRBJ1-1, with an unclear D gene assignment. CDR1 and CDR2 (ENHRY, SYGVKD) derive from the germline V gene. Including the terminal cysteine and phenylalanine, the CDR3 comprises 14 residues. Only the CDR3 portion is preserved as DNA: 42 bases, with reading frame beginning at the first base. V loses 3 bases, J loses 1 base, and the germline ends lie 9 bases apart.